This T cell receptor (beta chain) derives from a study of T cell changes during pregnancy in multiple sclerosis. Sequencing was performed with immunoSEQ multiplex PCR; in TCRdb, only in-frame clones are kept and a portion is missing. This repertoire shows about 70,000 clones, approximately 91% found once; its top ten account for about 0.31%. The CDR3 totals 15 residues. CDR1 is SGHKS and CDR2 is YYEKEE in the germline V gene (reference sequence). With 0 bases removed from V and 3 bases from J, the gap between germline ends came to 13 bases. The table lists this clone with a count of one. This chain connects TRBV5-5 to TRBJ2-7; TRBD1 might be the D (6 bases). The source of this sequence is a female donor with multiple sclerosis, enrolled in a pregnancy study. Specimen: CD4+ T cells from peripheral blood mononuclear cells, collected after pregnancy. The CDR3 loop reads CASSLGMGALYEQYF. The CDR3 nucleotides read TGTGCCAGCAGCTTGGGTATGGGGGCACTCTACGAGCAGTACTTC.